This is a list of T cell receptor beta chains from one sample in a study of T-cell reconstitution after alpha-beta-depleted transplantation in children. TCRdb used MiXCR to reprocess the PCR reads, holding one entry per CDR3 protein. The data contain approximately 1,000,000 distinct CDR3 sequences, less than 30% of them singletons. The specimen comprised PBMCs, mostly from graft donor cells, sampled 360 days after TCRalphabeta/CD19-depleted stem cell transplant. These receptors were collected from a boy under three years old who had a stem cell transplant for SCID, so the T cells may come from the graft donor. The CDR3 runs from the conserved cysteine through the conserved F or W. D genes are given only for firm matches. Clone size appears in some rows only: once, few, many, or a class for an expanded clone.

D	size	V	J	CDR3	DNA
-	-	TRBV20-1	TRBJ1-2	CSASPDSLEGYTF	TGCAGTGCTAGCCCCGACAGCCTGGAGGGCTACACCTTC
-	-	TRBV28	TRBJ1-5	CASSLAGAGQPQHF	TGTGCCAGCAGTTTGGCGGGGGCGGGTCAGCCCCAGCATTTT
-	-	TRBV20-1	TRBJ1-1	CSASPGGGAFF	TGCAGTGCCAGCCCTGGGGGGGGAGCTTTCTTT
TRBD1	-	TRBV15	TRBJ1-1	CATSRGMTGGRGYTEAFF	TGTGCCACCAGCAGAGGAATGACAGGGGGAAGAGGATACACTGAAGCTTTCTTT
TRBD2	few	TRBV6-5	TRBJ2-5	CASSYWGGSQETQYF	TGTGCCAGCAGTTACTGGGGAGGGAGCCAAGAGACCCAGTACTTC
TRBD2	-	TRBV11-2	TRBJ2-1	CASSLGGTSGGDEQFF	TGTGCCAGCAGCTTAGGGGGGACTAGCGGGGGCGATGAGCAGTTCTTC
-	-	TRBV5-1	TRBJ1-5	CAPGRPQHF	TGCGCCCCAGGGAGGCCCCAGCATTTT
-	once	TRBV5-1	TRBJ2-7	CASSLVQGSAYEQYF	TGCGCCAGCAGCTTGGTCCAGGGGTCGGCCTACGAGCAGTACTTC
-	few	TRBV7-7	TRBJ1-1	CASIGGGTNTEAFF	TGTGCCAGCATTGGGGGGGGAACCAACACTGAAGCTTTCTTT
TRBD1	few	TRBV5-1	TRBJ1-2	CASSLGSQGAWGYTF	TGCGCCAGCAGCTTGGGAAGCCAGGGGGCCTGGGGCTACACCTTC
-	-	TRBV2	TRBJ2-1	CASSEEGFDEQFF	TGTGCCAGCAGTGAAGAAGGGTTCGATGAGCAGTTCTTC
TRBD2	-	TRBV28	TRBJ2-1	CASRGGYVYNEQFF	TGTGCCAGCCGGGGGGGGTACGTCTACAATGAGCAGTTCTTC
-	few	TRBV9	TRBJ2-5	CASSVVGSGETQYF	TGTGCCAGCAGCGTAGTTGGTAGCGGAGAGACCCAGTACTTC
-	-	TRBV6-5	TRBJ1-3	CASSYGGSYSGNTIYF	TGTGCCAGCAGTTACGGGGGGTCGTACTCTGGAAACACCATATATTTT
-	few	TRBV6-5	TRBJ1-1	CASSYSTENTEAFF	TGTGCCAGCAGTTACTCGACAGAGAACACTGAAGCTTTCTTT
-	few	TRBV6-5	TRBJ1-1	CASSYRGRMNTEAFF	TGTGCCAGCAGTTACAGGGGACGTATGAACACTGAAGCTTTCTTT
-	-	TRBV11-1	TRBJ2-7	CASSVSAAYEQYF	TGTGCCAGCAGCGTTTCAGCGGCCTACGAGCAGTACTTC
-	few	TRBV4-2	TRBJ2-1	CASSQDQEESYEQFF	TGTGCCAGCAGCCAAGATCAGGAAGAATCCTATGAGCAGTTCTTC
TRBD1	-	TRBV20-1	TRBJ2-5	CSARGTVRETQYF	TGCAGTGCCAGGGGGACAGTCCGAGAGACCCAGTACTTC
-	-	TRBV6-1	TRBJ2-2	CASWDSTNTGELFF	TGTGCCAGCTGGGACTCCACGAACACCGGGGAGCTGTTTTTT
-	-	TRBV29-1	TRBJ2-4	CSVEERPAWGKNIQYF	TGCAGCGTTGAAGAGAGACCAGCCTGGGGCAAAAACATTCAGTACTTC
-	-	TRBV5-5	TRBJ2-1	CASSFVGTDNEQFF	TGTGCCAGCAGCTTTGTAGGTACTGACAATGAGCAGTTCTTC
TRBD2	-	TRBV27	TRBJ2-3	CASSRGEISTDTQYF	TGTGCCAGCAGTCGGGGGGAAATTTCTACAGATACGCAGTATTTT
TRBD2	-	TRBV10-1	TRBJ2-3	CASSGAGGPTDTQYF	TGCGCCAGCAGTGGGGCGGGGGGCCCGACAGATACGCAGTATTTT
-	few	TRBV7-6	TRBJ2-5	CASSPTGTEGVETQYF	TGTGCCAGCAGCCCCACGGGAACAGAAGGGGTAGAGACCCAGTACTTC
-	-	TRBV5-1	TRBJ2-3	CASSLEGSGGGTDTQYF	TGCGCCAGCAGCTTGGAGGGGAGCGGAGGGGGCACAGATACGCAGTATTTT
TRBD2	-	TRBV2	TRBJ2-1	CASSAQGGGLEQFF	TGTGCCAGCAGTGCCCAAGGCGGGGGGCTGGAGCAGTTCTTC
TRBD1	-	TRBV12-5	TRBJ2-1	CASGLVRGTGGNEQFF	TGTGCTAGTGGTTTGGTAAGGGGGACAGGGGGGAATGAGCAGTTCTTC
-	once	TRBV5-1	TRBJ2-2	CASSWMTGTDTGELFF	TGCGCCAGCAGCTGGATGACAGGAACAGATACCGGGGAGCTGTTTTTT
TRBD1	few	TRBV9	TRBJ2-2	CASSVRDRVSTGELFF	TGTGCCAGCAGCGTACGGGACAGGGTCTCCACCGGGGAGCTGTTTTTT
-	-	TRBV12-3/TRBV12-4	TRBJ1-6	CASSFGGLTSPLHF	TGTGCCAGCAGTTTTGGGGGCCTAACTTCACCCCTCCACTTT
-	few	TRBV11-2	TRBJ2-5	CASSFLGGRETQYF	TGTGCCAGCAGCTTCTTGGGGGGTAGAGAGACCCAGTACTTC
TRBD1	many	TRBV9	TRBJ2-7	CASPSTIGQGAREQYF	TGTGCCAGCCCCTCCACCATTGGACAGGGGGCAAGGGAGCAGTACTTC
-	-	TRBV5-1	TRBJ2-7	CASKEGTHTPYEQYF	TGCGCCAGCAAAGAGGGGACTCACACCCCCTACGAGCAGTACTTC
TRBD1	once	TRBV12-3/TRBV12-4	TRBJ1-5	CASSRPPRPTGGHQPQHF	TGTGCCAGCAGTCGCCCCCCGCGGCCCACAGGGGGCCATCAGCCCCAGCATTTT
-	once	TRBV7-9	TRBJ2-7	CASSLLPQEQYF	TGTGCCAGCAGCCTTCTGCCCCAAGAGCAGTACTTC
TRBD1	few	TRBV6-1	TRBJ1-1	CASRVGTANTEAFF	TGTGCCAGCAGGGTCGGGACAGCGAACACTGAAGCTTTCTTT